This T cell receptor (beta chain) was identified in a study of STAT5B mutations in CD4+ large granular lymphocyte leukemia. Study observations and caveats: Without putative leukemic clones, patient CD4-sorted repertoires remained more clonal than healthy CD4+ repertoires.

As originally analysed: Lowest detectable productive clonotype frequency was 2.59 x 10-5. Clones were sequenced by immunoSEQ multiplex PCR, and TCRdb holds only the in-frame ones, with some missing. Clone size and the V and J calls come from that table; the DNA yielded D and trimming. Of around 47,000 clones listed, approximately 83% were seen once; the top ten hold 0.35% to 0.4%. On this clone itself: The antigen is unknown.

Sample: CD4+ T cells from blood buffy coats. The TCR was taken from a human donor in good health.

CDR3 sequence: CASSQQPSSYNEQFF. DNA for the CDR3: TGTGCCAGCAGCCAACAACCGAGCTCCTACAATGAGCAGTTCTTC. This chain connects TRBV14 to TRBJ2-1; the D is unclear. The germline V and J ends were trimmed by 2 bases and 0 bases, with 8 bases remaining between them. Per germline, CDR1 SGHDN and CDR2 FVKESK. This CDR3 comprises 15 residues.